What follows are 9 T cell receptor beta chains derived from one specimen sequenced in a study of spatial heterogeneity in lung cancer. TCRdb analysed the 5' RACE reads with MiXCR anew, one entry per CDR3 protein. The sample has around 110,000 distinct CDR3 sequences, 9% to 15% seen once. Time point reported: blood at routine non-recurrence follow-up after resection. Whole RNA was taken from tumor, nontumor lung or frozen PBMC; it was then sequenced unsorted. The sample consisted of PBMCs, taken at follow-up. The receptor source for this set is a male donor with early-stage non-small cell lung cancer.

This chain connects TRBV2 to TRBJ2-5; no clear D. Germline values: CDR1 SNHLY, CDR2 FYNNEI. V was trimmed by 4 bases and J by 5 bases, leaving 5 bases between them. The CDR3 totals 11 residues. Here the CDR3 reads CASSGMETQYF. The DNA of the CDR3 is TGTGCCAGCAGTGGTATGGAGACCCAGTACTTC.

The rearrangement joins TRBV25-1 to TRBJ2-7, with D unresolved. CDR1 and CDR2 (germline): MGHDK, SYGVNS. The CDR3 loop spans 17 amino acids. V lost 4 bases to trimming and J lost 0 bases, with 19 bases between them. The chain's CDR3 is CASSVALSGPVSYEQYF. CDR3 sequence (DNA): TGTGCCAGCAGTGTAGCTCTGTCCGGACCCGTCTCCTACGAGCAGTACTTC.

The J gene is TRBJ2-2, the V gene TRBV4-1, with 8 nucleotides matching TRBD1. From germline, CDR1 is MGHRA and CDR2 YSYEKL. The trim removed 0 bases at V and 6 bases at J, leaving 9 bases unmatched. The CDR3 covers 17 residues. The CDR3 reads CASSQDWVRGQSGELFF. For the CDR3, the DNA is TGCGCCAGCAGCCAAGATTGGGTCAGGGGGCAGTCCGGGGAGCTGTTTTTT.

This clonotype was detected only a few times. The chain couples TRBV27 to TRBJ2-7; 7 bases match TRBD1. Per germline, CDR1 MNHEY and CDR2 SMNVEV (reference sequence). Losses at the gene ends were 0 bases for V and 0 bases for J; bases not matched to a gene: 11. The CDR3 contains 18 residues. This CDR3 is CASSLSGTASPISYEQYF. The CDR3 DNA sequence: TGTGCCAGCAGTTTATCGGGGACAGCTAGCCCTATCTCCTACGAGCAGTACTTC.

The rearrangement links TRBV29-1 to TRBJ2-3; 10 nucleotides line up with TRBD1. This CDR3 comprises 13 residues. Germline V gene data show CDR1 as SQVTM and CDR2 as ANQGSEA. The V and J ends lost 6 bases and 2 bases, in that order; junction bases with no gene match: 2. The CDR3: CSVDRGTTDTQYF. CDR3 nucleotides: TGCAGCGTGGACAGGGGGACCACAGATACGCAGTATTTT.

The V call is TRBV6-6, the J call TRBJ2-1; 9 bases are shared with TRBD1. V shed 6 bases, J shed 14 bases, and the junction held 11 bases outside the gene matches. The CDR3 is 13 amino acids. The germline V gene encodes CDR1 MNHNY and CDR2 SVGAGI (reference sequence). CDR3 amino acids: CASRPAAQGAEFF. The CDR3 DNA reads TGTGCCAGCAGGCCCGCAGCACAGGGGGCGGAGTTCTTC.

This chain connects TRBV6-4 to TRBJ2-1; 8 nucleotides agree with TRBD2. The CDR3 has 15 amino acids. V lost 7 bases to trimming and J lost 4 bases; unmatched junction nucleotides: 9. Germline CDR1 reads MRHNA; CDR2 reads SNTAGT. The CDR3 is CASMSIAGRYNEQFF. The CDR3 nucleotides are TGTGCCAGCATGAGCATAGCGGGGAGGTACAATGAGCAGTTCTTC.

This clonotype occurred many times. The chain employs TRBV7-2 and TRBJ2-1, with D perhaps TRBD1 or TRBD2 (5 bases each). Germline CDR1 and CDR2: SGHTA and FQGNSA. The CDR3 is 14 residues long. The V end was cut by 2 bases, the J end by 12 bases, with 17 bases between. CDR3 loop: CASSLPRQGVRQFF. The CDR3, as DNA: TGTGCCAGCAGCTTACCTCGGCAGGGAGTGCGGCAGTTCTTC.

The chain uses TRBV6-2 or TRBV6-3 and TRBJ2-7; 7 bases align to TRBD1. Germline V gives CDR1 MNHEY, CDR2 SVGEGT. The CDR3 totals 13 residues. J gave up 3 bases and V 11 bases, and 10 bases lay outside the gene matches. The chain's CDR3 is CAVYDRVLYEQYF. CDR3 bases: TGTGCCGTATACGACAGGGTTCTCTACGAGCAGTACTTC.